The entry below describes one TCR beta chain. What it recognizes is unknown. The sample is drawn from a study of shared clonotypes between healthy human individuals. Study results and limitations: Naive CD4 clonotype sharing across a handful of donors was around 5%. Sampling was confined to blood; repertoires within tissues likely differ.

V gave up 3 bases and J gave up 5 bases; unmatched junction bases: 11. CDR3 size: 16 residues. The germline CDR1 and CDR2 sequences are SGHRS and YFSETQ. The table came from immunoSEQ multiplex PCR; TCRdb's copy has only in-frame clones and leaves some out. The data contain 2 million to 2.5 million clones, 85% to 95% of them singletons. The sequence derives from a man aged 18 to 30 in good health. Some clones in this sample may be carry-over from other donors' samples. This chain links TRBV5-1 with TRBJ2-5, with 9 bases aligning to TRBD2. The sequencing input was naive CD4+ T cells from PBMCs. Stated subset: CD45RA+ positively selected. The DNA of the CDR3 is TGCGCCAGCAGCTCGATATTAGCGGGAGCTGGTGAGACCCAGTACTTC. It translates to CASSSILAGAGETQYF.